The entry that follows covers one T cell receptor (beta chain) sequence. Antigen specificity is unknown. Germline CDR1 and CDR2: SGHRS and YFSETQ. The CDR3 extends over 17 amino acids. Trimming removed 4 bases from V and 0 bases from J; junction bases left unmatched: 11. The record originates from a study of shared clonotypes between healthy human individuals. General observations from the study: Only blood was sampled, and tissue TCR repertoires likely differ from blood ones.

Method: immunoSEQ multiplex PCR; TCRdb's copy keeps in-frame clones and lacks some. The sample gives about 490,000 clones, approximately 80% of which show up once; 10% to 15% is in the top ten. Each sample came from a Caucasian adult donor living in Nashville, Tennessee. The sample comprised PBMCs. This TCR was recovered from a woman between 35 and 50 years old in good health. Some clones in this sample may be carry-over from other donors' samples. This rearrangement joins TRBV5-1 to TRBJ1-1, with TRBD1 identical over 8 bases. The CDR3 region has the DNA TGCGCCAGCAGCCCCAGCTGGACAGGGCCCATGAACACTGAAGCTTTCTTT. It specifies CASSPSWTGPMNTEAFF.